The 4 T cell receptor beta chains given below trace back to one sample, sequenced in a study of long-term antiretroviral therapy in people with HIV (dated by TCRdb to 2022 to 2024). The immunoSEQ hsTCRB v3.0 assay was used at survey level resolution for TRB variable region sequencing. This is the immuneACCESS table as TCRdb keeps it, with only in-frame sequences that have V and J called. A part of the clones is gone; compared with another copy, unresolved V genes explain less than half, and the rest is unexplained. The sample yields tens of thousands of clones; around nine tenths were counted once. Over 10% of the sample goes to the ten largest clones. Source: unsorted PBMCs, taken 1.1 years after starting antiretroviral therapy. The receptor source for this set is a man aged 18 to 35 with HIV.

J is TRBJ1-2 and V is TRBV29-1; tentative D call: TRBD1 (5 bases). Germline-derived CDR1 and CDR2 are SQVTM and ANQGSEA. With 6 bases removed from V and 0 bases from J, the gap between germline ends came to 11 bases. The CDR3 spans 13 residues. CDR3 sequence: CSVPGQANYGYTF. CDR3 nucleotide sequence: TGCAGCGTCCCCGGACAAGCTAACTATGGCTACACCTTC.

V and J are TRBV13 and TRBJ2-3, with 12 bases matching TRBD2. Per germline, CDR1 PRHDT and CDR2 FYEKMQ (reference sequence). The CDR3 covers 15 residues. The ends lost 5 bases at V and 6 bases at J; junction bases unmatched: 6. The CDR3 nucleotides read TGTGCCAGCAGCCCGACGACTAGCGGGAGTGATACGCAGTATTTT. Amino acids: CASSPTTSGSDTQYF.

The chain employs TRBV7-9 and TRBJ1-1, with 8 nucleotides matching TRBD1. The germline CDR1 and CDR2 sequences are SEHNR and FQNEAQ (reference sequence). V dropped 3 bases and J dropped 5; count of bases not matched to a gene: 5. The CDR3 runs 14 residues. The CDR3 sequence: CASSLQGARTEAFF. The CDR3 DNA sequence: TGTGCCAGCAGCTTGCAGGGGGCGCGGACTGAAGCTTTCTTT.

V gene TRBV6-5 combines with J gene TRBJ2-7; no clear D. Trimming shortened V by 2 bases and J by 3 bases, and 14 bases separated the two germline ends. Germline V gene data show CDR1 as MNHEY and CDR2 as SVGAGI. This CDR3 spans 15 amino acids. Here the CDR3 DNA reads TGTGCCAGCAGTTACCCCCAAGATGGGTACTACGAGCAGTACTTC. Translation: CASSYPQDGYYEQYF.